A selection of T cell receptor beta chains follows, all from one sample in a study of PD-L1 blockade in urothelial cancer. Data came from immunoSEQ multiplex PCR; TCRdb stores just in-frame clones and leaves some out. The data hold over 35,000 clones, with roughly 92% observed a single time. Sequenced material: PBMCs, taken around atezolizumab (anti-PD-L1) treatment. These TCRs come from a woman aged 55-70 years with urothelial cancer. Both conserved end residues are trimmed from each CDR3. Each record gives: J gene, CDR3 length, V gene, D gene, CDR3 protein. The D gene is left open where the match is weak.

TRBJ1-1,14,TRBV5-1,TRBD1,ASSLVPGGARTEAF
TRBJ2-7,12,TRBV7-2,TRBD1,ASSWTGTAREQY
TRBJ2-7,13,TRBV28,-,ASRKQGMGLNEQY
TRBJ2-1,14,TRBV9,-,ASSTTWGEEGNEQF
TRBJ1-5,13,TRBV7-6,-,ASSLGQGLTQPQH
TRBJ2-5,13,TRBV5-1,-,ASSLYRGAQETQY
TRBJ2-7,13,TRBV7-2,-,ASSLDRGPTYEQY
TRBJ1-2,13,TRBV7-9,-,ASSQTIGTDYGYT
TRBJ2-7,12,TRBV27,-,ASSSPLESYEQY
TRBJ2-1,13,TRBV9,-,ASSLGRGSYNEQF
TRBJ2-5,18,TRBV12-5,TRBD2,ASGLVLSAQRERQGWTQY
TRBJ1-4,13,TRBV28,TRBD1,ASSGWDRVGEKLF
TRBJ1-4,16,TRBV5-1,TRBD1,ASSLAGQGFGSAEKLF
TRBJ2-5,10,TRBV4-1,TRBD1,ASRGPQGVQY
TRBJ2-5,14,TRBV5-1,-,ASSLSSGGIRESQY
TRBJ1-1,13,TRBV6-5,-,ASRNDHSRNTEAF
TRBJ2-7,13,TRBV4-2,-,ASSQEALSSYEQY
TRBJ2-7,12,TRBV19,-,ASSLRSGSYEQY
TRBJ2-5,16,TRBV2,TRBD1,ASSVPSSGQGIQETQY
TRBJ2-1,13,TRBV10-1,TRBD2,ASSEGIAGGNEQF
TRBJ2-6,17,TRBV4-3,-,ASSQDLREILAGANVLT